These 24 T cell receptor beta chains share one sample of origin, sequenced in a study of T cell repertoires in cytomegalovirus infection. TCRdb passed the reads through MiXCR, listing each CDR3 protein once. The sample lists 250,000 or so distinct CDR3 sequences; approximately 15% were seen once. The specimen sequenced was CD8+ T cells from PBMCs. The source of these receptors is a human donor in good health (CMV status not recorded). Some clones in this sample may be carry-over from other donors' samples.

In its sample, this clonotype was seen many times. The rearrangement joins TRBV7-2 to TRBJ2-3; D gene uncertain. V lost 5 bases to trimming and J lost 0 bases, with 15 bases between them. Germline V CDR1 and CDR2: SGHTA, FQGNSA. The CDR3 loop spans 16 amino acids. CDR3: CASSILSPASTDTQYF. The DNA of the CDR3 is TGTGCCAGCAGCATTCTCAGTCCAGCGAGCACAGATACGCAGTATTTT.

The V call is TRBV6-1, the J call TRBJ2-1; tentatively, D is TRBD1 (5 bases). The V end was cut by 1 base, the J end by 4 bases, with 11 bases between. From germline, CDR1 is MNHNS and CDR2 SASEGT. This CDR3 comprises 15 residues. The CDR3 DNA is TGTGCCAGCAGTGAAGTCCCAGGGCTATACAATGAGCAGTTCTTC. This encodes CASSEVPGLYNEQFF.

This clonotype was recorded many times. J is TRBJ2-3 and V is TRBV7-8; D gene uncertain. The CDR3 loop spans 15 amino acids. The germline V gene has CDR1 SGHVS and CDR2 FQNEAQ. The V end was cut by 5 bases, the J end by 2 bases, with 14 bases between. The CDR3, as DNA: TGTGCCAGCAGCCACACCGGTGCGAACACAGATACGCAGTATTTT. Translation gives CASSHTGANTDTQYF.

This clonotype was detected many times. The chain couples TRBV19 to TRBJ2-2; no clear D gene. V lost 10 bases and J lost 1, with 7 bases in between. CDR3 size: 12 residues. CDR1 and CDR2 from the germline V gene are LNHDA and SQIVND (reference sequence). CDR3 DNA sequence: TGTGCCACTGGGGAGAACACCGGGGAGCTGTTTTTT. This encodes CATGENTGELFF.

This clonotype appeared a few times. The gene calls are TRBV20-1 and TRBJ1-5; 7 positions agree with TRBD1. Trimming at V came to 5 bases and at J to 4 bases, leaving 11 bases not matched to a gene. The V gene's germline CDR1 is DFQATT and CDR2 SNEGSKA (reference sequence). CDR3 length: 15 amino acids. DNA for the CDR3: TGCAGTGCTGGGGTCATCGGGGACAGTAATCAGCCCCAGCATTTT. Amino acid sequence: CSAGVIGDSNQPQHF.

The chain combines TRBV12-3 or TRBV12-4 with TRBJ1-4; TRBD1 is a possible D gene (5 bases). V was shortened by 3 bases and J by 13 bases, with 18 bases between the two germline ends. The CDR3 loop spans 14 amino acids. The CDR3 bases are TGTGCCAGCAGTTTCCGGGACGGAGTAAATGGACTGTTTTTT. Its protein product is CASSFRDGVNGLFF.

This clonotype was seen a few times. The rearrangement uses TRBV29-1 and TRBJ2-3; D is possibly TRBD2 (6 bases). CDR1 and CDR2 from the germline V gene are SQVTM and ANQGSEA. The CDR3 is made up of 16 amino acids. V gave up 0 bases and J gave up 3 bases, with 16 bases separating them. The CDR3 nucleotides read TGCAGCGTTGAAGATAGCTCGGCGGAGGGGACAGATACGCAGTATTTT. Protein: CSVEDSSAEGTDTQYF.

This clonotype appeared many times. The chain links TRBV4-1 to TRBJ1-5; D unclear. This CDR3 has 14 amino acids. V lost 0 bases to trimming and J lost 5 bases, with 8 bases between them. CDR1 and CDR2 from the germline V gene are MGHRA and YSYEKL. CDR3 region: CASSQESIYQPQHF. CDR3 nucleotides: TGCGCCAGCAGCCAAGAGTCAATCTATCAGCCCCAGCATTTT.

This clonotype was detected ten times or more. The chain joins TRBV6-1 to TRBJ1-1; a weak D match, TRBD1 (5 bases). Per the germline V gene, CDR1 is MNHNS and CDR2 is SASEGT. V lost 4 bases and J lost 4, with 10 bases in between. The CDR3 has 13 residues. The CDR3 reads CASSVGGRTEAFF. The CDR3 bases are TGTGCCAGCAGTGTTGGGGGTCGCACTGAAGCTTTCTTT.

This clonotype was observed a few times. The chain is built from TRBV28 and TRBJ2-2, with D possibly TRBD1 on 5 matching bases. The CDR3 totals 14 residues. The V end lost 5 bases, the J end lost 6 bases, and 13 bases lay between the germline ends. From germline, CDR1 is MDHEN and CDR2 SYDVKM. Here the CDR3 reads CASSIPGKSGELFF. CDR3 DNA: TGTGCCAGCAGTATCCCAGGGAAGTCCGGGGAGCTGTTTTTT.

The gene calls are TRBV5-3 and TRBJ2-1; D is undetermined. TRBV5-3 is flagged as an ORF with uncertain function. CDR3 length: 16 amino acids. Trimming removed 8 bases at V and 0 bases at J, with 18 bases between. CDR3 nucleotide sequence: TGTGCCAGCCATCAAGAGCACCAGAGCTCCTACAATGAGCAGTTCTTC. This gives the protein CASHQEHQSSYNEQFF.

The sample holds a few counts of this clonotype. The chain links TRBV7-9 to TRBJ1-1; D not certain. Germline loops: CDR1 SEHNR, CDR2 FQNEAQ (reference sequence). This CDR3 spans 13 amino acids. Trimming removed 5 bases from V and 10 bases from J, with 17 bases in between. CDR3 nucleotides: TGTGCCAGCAGCCTACCTCTTAGTTTGGGAGCTTTCTTT. It is translated as CASSLPLSLGAFF.

The CDR3 DNA reads as TGTGCCAGCAGCCACGGGACTAGCGGTAGACGCTACGAGCAGTACTTC. Its translation: CASSHGTSGRRYEQYF. The chain recombines TRBV14 with TRBJ2-7; 11 nucleotides match TRBD2. This CDR3 spans 16 amino acids. Looked up from germline, CDR1 is SGHDN and CDR2 is FVKESK. Trimming at V came to 3 bases and at J to 3 bases, leaving 7 bases not matched to a gene.

The chain combines TRBV7-3 with TRBJ1-6; 9 bases are shared with TRBD1. V lost 6 bases and J lost 7; bases outside the gene matches: 4. The CDR3 covers 14 residues. Germline CDR1 SGHTA, CDR2 FQGTGA. This CDR3 is CASSSTGGNSPLHF. The CDR3 DNA follows: TGTGCCAGCAGTTCTACAGGGGGCAATTCACCCCTCCACTTT.

In its sample, this clonotype was seen a few times. The rearrangement joins TRBV13 to TRBJ1-2, with a possible D match to TRBD1 (5 bases). This CDR3 is built from 13 residues. V was trimmed by 1 base and J by 7 bases, leaving 10 bases between them. Per the germline V gene, CDR1 is PRHDT and CDR2 is FYEKMQ (reference sequence). CDR3 in DNA: TGTGCCAGCAGCTTAGCAGGGTCTAGTGGCTACACCTTC. Residues: CASSLAGSSGYTF.

This clonotype was observed a few times. The chain employs TRBV6-4 and TRBJ1-3; no clear D. The V gene lost 0 bases and the J gene lost 1 base, with 13 bases spanning the gap. The length of the CDR3 is 17 residues. Germline CDR1 reads MRHNA; CDR2 reads SNTAGT. The CDR3 here is CASSDSTRTRSGNTIYF. The DNA of the CDR3 is TGTGCCAGCAGTGACTCGACGAGGACGAGATCTGGAAACACCATATATTTT.

The chain uses TRBV12-3 or TRBV12-4 and TRBJ2-7; 8 bases match TRBD2. The CDR3 has 14 residues. The V and J ends lost 6 bases and 3 bases, in that order; junction bases with no gene match: 7. In nucleotides, the CDR3 is TGTGCCAGCAGCCAGCGGGGGTCTAACTACGAGCAGTACTTC. This gives the protein CASSQRGSNYEQYF.

This clonotype has just a few counts. The chain recombines TRBV13 with TRBJ1-2; D not resolved. V was cut by 5 bases and J by 6 bases, with 10 bases left in between. CDR1 and CDR2 (germline): PRHDT, FYEKMQ (reference sequence). This CDR3 contains 12 residues. The DNA for the CDR3 is TGTGCCAGCAGCGTTAGTGGGGATGGCTACACCTTC. Protein sequence: CASSVSGDGYTF.

This chain joins TRBV29-1 and TRBJ1-1; D is undetermined. Germline CDR1 is SQVTM and CDR2 is ANQGSEA. This CDR3 has 16 residues. The V end was cut by 0 bases, the J end by 4 bases, with 18 bases between. The CDR3 sequence: CSVEDFVDVFGTEAFF. Written as DNA, the CDR3 is TGCAGCGTTGAAGATTTTGTAGACGTCTTTGGCACTGAAGCTTTCTTT.

The sample holds many counts of this clonotype. This chain connects TRBV7-8 to TRBJ2-7; D is ambiguous. Trimming cost V 5 bases and J 0 bases, with 17 bases left between them. Germline CDR1 is SGHVS and CDR2 is FQNEAQ. The CDR3 spans 16 residues. The chain's CDR3 is CASSGQPLDSSYEQYF. The CDR3 nucleotides are TGTGCCAGCAGCGGTCAACCATTAGATTCCTCCTACGAGCAGTACTTC.

This clonotype was seen more than once but under ten times. The chain has TRBV10-3 and TRBJ1-5; no clear D gene. Germline CDR1 reads ENHRY; CDR2 reads SYGVKD. V was cut by 8 bases and J by 1 base, with 12 bases left in between. The CDR3 has 14 amino acids. For the CDR3, the DNA is TGTGCCATCGGTGGAGCGACGAGCAATCAGCCCCAGCATTTT. Encoded protein: CAIGGATSNQPQHF.

This rearrangement joins TRBV5-1 to TRBJ2-1; perhaps D is TRBD1 or TRBD2 (5 bases each). Germline assignment: CDR1 SGHRS and CDR2 YFSETQ. The V and J ends lost 3 bases and 4 bases respectively, with 11 bases between them. The CDR3 is 14 residues long. CDR3 nucleotides: TGCGCCAGCAGCTCCCGGGGCCAGTACAATGAGCAGTTCTTC. Translating gives CASSSRGQYNEQFF.

This clonotype was counted many times. The rearrangement joins TRBV7-8 to TRBJ2-3; either TRBD1 or TRBD2 may supply D (6 bases each). This CDR3 spans 16 amino acids. CDR1 and CDR2 (germline): SGHVS, FQNEAQ. Deletions cut 0 bases from V and 2 bases from J, with 12 bases between. This CDR3 is CASSLAGGLSTDTQYF. For the CDR3, the DNA is TGTGCCAGCAGCTTAGCTGGGGGGCTCTCCACAGATACGCAGTATTTT.

A few counts support this clonotype. The chain couples TRBV29-1 to TRBJ2-1, with 11 bases aligning to TRBD1. Germline V gene sequence: CDR1 SQVTM, CDR2 ANQGSEA. The CDR3 loop spans 14 amino acids. The V segment lost 6 bases and the J segment 8 bases; nucleotides outside the gene matches: 9. CDR3 amino acids: CSVPGQGAWDEQFF. CDR3 DNA sequence: TGCAGCGTCCCAGGACAGGGGGCTTGGGATGAGCAGTTCTTC.